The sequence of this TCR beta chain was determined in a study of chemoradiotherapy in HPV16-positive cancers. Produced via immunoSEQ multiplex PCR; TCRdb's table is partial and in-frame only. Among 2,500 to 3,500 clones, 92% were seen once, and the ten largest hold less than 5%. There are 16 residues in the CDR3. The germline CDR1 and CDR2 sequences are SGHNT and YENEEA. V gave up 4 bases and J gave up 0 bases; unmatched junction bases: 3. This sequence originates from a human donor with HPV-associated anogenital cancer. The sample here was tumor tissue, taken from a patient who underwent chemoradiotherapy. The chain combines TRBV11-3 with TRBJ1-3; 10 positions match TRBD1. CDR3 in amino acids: CASSSGTGASGNTIYF. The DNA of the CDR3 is TGTGCCAGCAGCTCCGGGACAGGGGCCTCTGGAAACACCATATATTTT.